The sequence of this T cell receptor beta chain was determined in a study of radiation and T cells in renal cell carcinoma. For the study at large: Nephrectomy followed 15 Gy stereotactic body radiation by 4 weeks. General observations from the study: Baseline intratumoral clonotype presence is unknown without pretreatment biopsies. From baseline, blood top tumor clonotypes peaked at 2 weeks post-radiation.

In the case of this clone: Its antigen is undetermined.

Here immunoSEQ multiplex PCR was the method, and the copy in TCRdb shows in-frame clones only, minus some. This table holds tens of thousands of clones, less than 85% found once. The germline V gene has CDR1 MNHEY and CDR2 SVGAGI. This CDR3 contains 15 residues. Germline trimming cut 0 bases from V and 5 bases from J; bases unmatched to any gene: 5. Time point indicated: blood 2 weeks post-SBRT. The sample's treatment: 15 Gy SBRT to primary tumor, nephrectomy 4 weeks later. The origin of this receptor is a woman in her seventies with renal cell carcinoma. Specimen: blood, collected from a patient whose treatment included radiotherapy and nephrectomy. The V gene is TRBV6-5, the J gene TRBJ2-7; 9 bases map to TRBD1. CDR3 region: CASSYSGTGIHEQYF. For the CDR3, the DNA is TGTGCCAGCAGTTACTCCGGGACAGGGATCCACGAGCAGTACTTC.